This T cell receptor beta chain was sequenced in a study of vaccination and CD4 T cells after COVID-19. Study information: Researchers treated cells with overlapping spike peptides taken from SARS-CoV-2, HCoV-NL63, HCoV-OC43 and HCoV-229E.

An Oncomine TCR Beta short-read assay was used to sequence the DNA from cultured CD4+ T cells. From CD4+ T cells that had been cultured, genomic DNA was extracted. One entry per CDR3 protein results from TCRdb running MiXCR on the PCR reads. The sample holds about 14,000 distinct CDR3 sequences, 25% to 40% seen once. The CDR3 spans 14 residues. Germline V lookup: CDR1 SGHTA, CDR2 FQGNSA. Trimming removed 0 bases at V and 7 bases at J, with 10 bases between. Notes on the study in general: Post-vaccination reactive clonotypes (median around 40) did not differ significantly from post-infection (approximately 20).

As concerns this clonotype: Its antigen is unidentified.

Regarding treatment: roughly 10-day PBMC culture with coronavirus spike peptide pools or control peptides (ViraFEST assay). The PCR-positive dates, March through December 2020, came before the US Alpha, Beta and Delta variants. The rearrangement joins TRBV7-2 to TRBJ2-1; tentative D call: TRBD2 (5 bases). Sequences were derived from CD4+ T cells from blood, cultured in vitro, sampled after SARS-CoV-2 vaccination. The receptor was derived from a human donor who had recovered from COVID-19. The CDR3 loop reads CASSLARAANEQFF. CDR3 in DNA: TGTGCCAGCAGCTTAGCGCGGGCTGCGAATGAGCAGTTCTTC.